What follows are 31 T cell receptor beta chains derived from one specimen sequenced in a study of blood T cell repertoires in COVID-19. This table comes from immunoSEQ multiplex PCR, and its TCRdb copy is limited to in-frame clones, with some not included. The sample has some 370,000 clones, more than 70% seen once. The sequenced sample consisted of peripheral blood. Every receptor here comes from a man aged 35 to 55 with acute or convalescent COVID-19.

V usage is TRBV6-1 and J usage is TRBJ1-1, with 8 bases identical to TRBD1. The germline V gene has CDR1 MNHNS and CDR2 SASEGT. The length of the CDR3 is 19 residues. V was pared by 3 bases and J by 1 base, with 16 bases of the junction left unmatched. The DNA for the CDR3 is TGTGCCAGCAGTGATCTGTCAGGTGGGACAGGCGTTTGGAACACTGAAGCTTTCTTT. It encodes CASSDLSGGTGVWNTEAFF.

The chain employs TRBV6-5 and TRBJ2-4; TRBD2 might be the D (6 bases). Trimming shortened V by 6 bases and J by 5 bases, and 17 bases separated the two germline ends. The CDR3 loop spans 15 amino acids. Per the germline V gene, CDR1 is MNHEY and CDR2 is SVGAGI. The CDR3 sequence is CASSRGDFSENIQYF. CDR3 bases: TGTGCCAGCAGCCGAGGGGACTTCTCCGAAAACATTCAGTACTTC.

This chain connects TRBV27 to TRBJ1-4; D gene unclear. V lost 4 bases and J 7 bases, leaving 16 bases between the germline ends. The CDR3 sequence is 15 residues long. Germline V gives CDR1 MNHEY, CDR2 SMNVEV (reference sequence). The CDR3 DNA reads as TGTGCCAGCAGTTCGCTCCGGGGTCCGCCTGAAAAACTGTTTTTT. Translation gives CASSSLRGPPEKLFF. The full variable domain, rest sourced from reference TRBV27 and TRBJ1-4, is EAQVTQNPRYLITVTGKKLTVTCSQNMNHEYMSWYRQDPGLGLRQIYYSMNVEVTDKGDVPEGYKVSRKEKRNFPLILESPSPNQTSLYFCASSSLRGPPEKLFFGSGTQLSVL.

This clone was counted a few times. The chain recombines TRBV29-1 with TRBJ2-7, with 10 bases aligning to TRBD1. This CDR3 is built from 12 residues. With V trimmed by 7 bases and J by 3 bases, 3 bases remained unmatched. Germline V gene data show CDR1 as SQVTM and CDR2 as ANQGSEA. The CDR3 sequence: CSAGDRGYEQYF. The CDR3 DNA reads TGCAGCGCCGGGGACAGGGGCTACGAGCAGTACTTC.

V gene TRBV7-2 combines with J gene TRBJ1-1; D unclear. This CDR3 is built from 13 residues. V lost 1 base to trimming and J lost 7 bases, with 10 bases between them. CDR1 SGHTA and CDR2 FQGNSA come from the germline V gene. The CDR3 sequence is CASSLGRNLEAFF. DNA of the CDR3: TGTGCCAGCAGCTTAGGCAGAAACCTTGAAGCTTTCTTT.

This clone was counted at least ten times. The rearrangement links TRBV30 to TRBJ1-5, with 10 bases identical to TRBD1. Trimming cost V 5 bases and J 6 bases; bases outside gene matches: 7. The CDR3 length is 14 residues. Germline V lookup: CDR1 GTSNPN, CDR2 SVGIG (reference sequence). The CDR3 bases are TGTGCCTGGGCAGACAGGGGGCTTGGTCAGCCCCAGCATTTT. Residues: CAWADRGLGQPQHF. The full variable domain, completed using reference TRBV30 and TRBJ1-5, is SQTIHQWPATLVQPVGSPLSLECTVEGTSNPNLYWYRQAAGRGLQLLFYSVGIGQISSEVPQNLSASRPQDRQFILSSKKLLLSDSGFYLCAWADRGLGQPQHFGDGTRLSIL.

Written as DNA, the CDR3 is TGTGCCAGCAGTGAAACAGTTAACACCGGGGAGCTGTTTTTT. Protein sequence: CASSETVNTGELFF. The rearrangement joins TRBV2 to TRBJ2-2; D not certain. Looked up from germline, CDR1 is SNHLY and CDR2 is FYNNEI. This CDR3 is built from 14 residues. The V gene lost 2 bases and the J gene lost 2 bases, with 6 bases spanning the gap.

The chain is built from TRBV27 and TRBJ1-4; the D is unclear. Germline CDR1 MNHEY, CDR2 SMNVEV (reference sequence). V shed 6 bases and J shed 0 bases, with 8 bases lying between them. The CDR3 spans 14 residues. The CDR3 DNA reads as TGTGCCAGCAGCGAGATTGCAACTAATGAAAAACTGTTTTTT. The encoded protein is CASSEIATNEKLFF.

This chain uses TRBV10-3 with TRBJ2-1, with 11 bases lining up with TRBD2. CDR3 size: 14 residues. V gave up 2 bases and J gave up 8 bases; unmatched junction bases: 2. Germline V gene lookup returns CDR1 ENHRY and CDR2 SYGVKD. The CDR3 protein is CAISETSGSYEQFF. The DNA of the CDR3 is TGTGCCATCAGTGAGACTAGCGGGAGTTATGAGCAGTTCTTC.

Written as DNA, the CDR3 is TGTGCCAGCAGCCAAGACGGGGGGAGAGGATCTTCGGAGACCCAGTACTTC. This sequence encodes CASSQDGGRGSSETQYF. This sequence joins TRBV3-1 (or the pseudogene TRBV3-2) and TRBJ2-5; 7 bases line up with TRBD2. CDR3 length: 17 amino acids. The germline gives CDR1 LGHDT, CDR2 YNNKEL (reference sequence). Trimming at V came to 0 bases and at J to 5 bases, leaving 12 bases not matched to a gene.

This chain joins TRBV6-2 or TRBV6-3 and TRBJ2-6; TRBD1 agrees at 7 bases. Germline V gene sequence: CDR1 MNHEY, CDR2 SVGEGT. This CDR3 is 20 amino acids long. The V and J ends lost 2 bases and 2 bases, in that order; junction bases with no gene match: 15. This chain's CDR3 is CASSYTSRDSVRTGANVLTF. CDR3 DNA sequence: TGTGCCAGCAGTTACACATCCCGGGACAGCGTCCGTACTGGGGCCAACGTCCTGACTTTC.

The rearrangement links TRBV21-1 to TRBJ1-2; the table assigns TRBD1, which was not confirmed against the DNA. TRBV21-1 is an annotated pseudogene. The CDR3 consists of 11 residues. The CDR3 reads CASSKGGQDPF. CDR3 coding DNA: TGTGCCAGCAGCAAGGGGGGACAGGACCCATTC.

The chain recombines TRBV19 with TRBJ1-4; possible D gene TRBD1, 5 bases. CDR1 is LNHDA and CDR2 is SQIVND in the germline V gene (reference sequence). V was trimmed by 3 bases and J by 5 bases, leaving 10 bases between them. This CDR3 has 14 residues. As DNA, the CDR3 is TGTGCCAGTAGTATCCGCAGGGAAAATGAAAAACTGTTTTTT. It is translated as CASSIRRENEKLFF.

For the CDR3, the DNA is TGTGCCAGCAGCCAAAGTAGCCGCCGCACTGAAGCTTTCTTT. Translated, it gives CASSQSSRRTEAFF. The V and J genes are TRBV3-1 (or the pseudogene TRBV3-2) and TRBJ1-1, with unresolved D. Trimming removed 2 bases from V and 4 bases from J, with 11 bases in between. The germline V gene has CDR1 LGHDT and CDR2 YNNKEL (reference sequence). CDR3 length: 14 amino acids.

This chain links TRBV5-5 with TRBJ2-7; possibly TRBD1 for D (5 bases). The CDR3 runs to 15 residues. Germline CDR1 and CDR2: SGHKS and YYEKEE (reference sequence). V was shortened by 0 bases and J by 4 bases, with 14 bases between the two germline ends. In DNA form, the CDR3 reads TGTGCCAGCAGCTTGGGGGCAGGGTCCTTATACGAGCAGTACTTC. It specifies CASSLGAGSLYEQYF. Supplemented by reference TRBV5-5 and TRBJ2-7, the full variable domain reads DAGVTQSPTHLIKTRGQQVTLRCSPISGHKSVSWYQQVLGQGPQFIFQYYEKEERGRGNFPDRFSARQFPNYSSELNVNALLLGDSALYLCASSLGAGSLYEQYFGPGTRLTVT.

The J gene is TRBJ2-5, the V gene TRBV7-8, with a tentative D call TRBD2 (5 bases). Looked up from germline, CDR1 is SGHVS and CDR2 is FQNEAQ. The V end lost 0 bases, the J end lost 1 base, and 12 bases lay between the germline ends. The CDR3 consists of 16 residues. CDR3 bases: TGTGCCAGCAGCTTAGCGCGGCGGGTCTCCCAAGAGACCCAGTACTTC. It encodes CASSLARRVSQETQYF.

The V and J genes are TRBV7-2 and TRBJ2-2; D remains ambiguous. Germline-derived CDR1 and CDR2 are SGHTA and FQGNSA. The CDR3 length is 14 residues. The ends were cut back, 5 bases at V and 6 bases at J, with 13 bases in the middle. CDR3 residues: CASSPASAAGELFF. The CDR3 DNA reads TGTGCCAGCAGCCCGGCCAGCGCCGCCGGGGAGCTGTTTTTT. Looking up the rest from reference TRBV7-2 and TRBJ2-2 gives the full variable domain: GAGVSQSPSNKVTEKGKDVELRCDPISGHTALYWYRQSLGQGLEFLIYFQGNSAPDKSGLPSDRFSAERTGGSVSTLTIQRTQQEDSAVYLCASSPASAAGELFFGEGSRLTVL.

V gene TRBV7-2 combines with J gene TRBJ1-1, with no clear D. There are 12 residues in the CDR3. Per the germline V gene, CDR1 is SGHTA and CDR2 is FQGNSA. The ends were cut back, 6 bases at V and 0 bases at J, with 5 bases in the middle. The DNA of the CDR3 is TGTGCCAGCAGTTCTATGAACACTGAAGCTTTCTTT. This encodes CASSSMNTEAFF.

The chain links TRBV7-8 to TRBJ2-7; TRBD2 might be the D (5 bases). V lost 3 bases and J lost 7, with 10 bases in between. CDR1 SGHVS and CDR2 FQNEAQ come from the germline V gene. CDR3 length equals 12 residues. The CDR3 loop reads CASSFNSGEQYF. CDR3 bases: TGTGCCAGCAGCTTTAACTCGGGGGAGCAGTACTTC.

The chain links TRBV15 to TRBJ1-6; D is ambiguous. CDR1 is LNHNV and CDR2 is YYDKDF in the germline V gene (reference sequence). The V end was cut by 1 base, the J end by 0 bases, with 7 bases between. CDR3 size: 16 residues. For the CDR3, the DNA is TGTGCCACCAGCAGAGGACGGAGCTCCTATAATTCACCCCTCCACTTT. This sequence encodes CATSRGRSSYNSPLHF.

With regard to this clone: A read error may produce the germline difference seen at one junction end. The rearrangement uses TRBV10-1 and TRBJ2-1; tentatively, D is TRBD1 (5 bases). This CDR3 comprises 12 residues. Germline loops: CDR1 WNHNN, CDR2 SYGVQD (reference sequence). The chain's CDR3 is CASSADSRILIF. The CDR3 nucleotides are TGCGCCAGCAGCGCCGACAGTCGGATCTTGATCTTC.

The chain carries TRBV10-1 and TRBJ2-1; D uncertain. Germline V gene lookup returns CDR1 WNHNN and CDR2 SYGVQD (reference sequence). The germline V and J ends were trimmed by 6 bases and 0 bases, with 9 bases remaining between them. CDR3 length: 14 residues. CDR3 coding DNA: TGCGCCAGCAGATGGAGATGCTCCTACAATGAGCAGTTCTTC. Translated: CASRWRCSYNEQFF.

V gene TRBV28 combines with J gene TRBJ1-2; the D is unclear. CDR1 is MDHEN, CDR2 SYDVKM, per germline. V lost 2 bases and J lost 9, with 13 bases in between. The CDR3 is 13 amino acids. The CDR3 coding sequence is TGTGCCAGCAGTTTAACGCCGGTCGAAAGCTACACCTTC. Translation gives CASSLTPVESYTF.

The V call is TRBV3-1 (or the pseudogene TRBV3-2), the J call TRBJ1-2, with TRBD1 matching 8 bases. V trimming: 0 bases; J trimming: 9 bases; junction bases outside the gene matches: 3. Germline lookup yields CDR1 LGHDT and CDR2 YNNKEL (reference sequence). The CDR3 sequence is 13 residues long. CDR3 bases: TGTGCCAGCAGCCAAGAGCAGGGGGCTAGCTACACCTTC. As protein: CASSQEQGASYTF.

This chain links TRBV19 with TRBJ1-5; D gene ambiguous. From germline, CDR1 is LNHDA and CDR2 SQIVND (reference sequence). CDR3 length: 13 amino acids. V lost 6 bases to trimming and J lost 7 bases, with 13 bases between them. CDR3 sequence: CASRDVGEQPQHF. The CDR3 DNA reads as TGTGCCAGTAGAGACGTCGGGGAACAGCCCCAGCATTTT. Complete variable domain (other parts from reference TRBV19 and TRBJ1-5): DGGITQSPKYLFRKEGQNVTLSCEQNLNHDAMYWYRQDPGQGLRLIYYSQIVNDFQKGDIAEGYSVSREKKESFPLTVTSAQKNPTAFYLCASRDVGEQPQHFGDGTRLSIL.

The chain uses TRBV5-6 and TRBJ2-7; 7 nucleotides agree with TRBD2. The V gene end was trimmed by 0 bases and the J gene end by 7 bases; junction bases not matched to a gene: 10. The CDR3 runs 15 residues. CDR1 and CDR2 from the germline V gene are SGHDT and YYEEEE. This chain's CDR3 is CASSLGRLGRGEQYF. The CDR3 coding sequence is TGTGCCAGCAGCTTGGGCCGACTGGGGCGGGGGGAGCAGTACTTC.

V gene TRBV27 combines with J gene TRBJ1-5; D remains ambiguous. The V end lost 0 bases, the J end lost 7 bases, and 7 bases lay between the germline ends. The CDR3 loop spans 13 amino acids. Germline V gene lookup returns CDR1 MNHEY and CDR2 SMNVEV (reference sequence). The DNA for the CDR3 is TGTGCCAGCAGTTTATCCCAGTCCCAGCCCCAGCATTTT. As protein: CASSLSQSQPQHF.

The V and J genes are TRBV7-3 and TRBJ1-1; no firm D call. V shed 2 bases and J shed 5 bases, with 9 bases lying between them. Per the germline V gene, CDR1 is SGHTA and CDR2 is FQGTGA. This CDR3 has 13 residues. The DNA for the CDR3 is TGTGCCAGCAGCTTAGAACGAGTTACTGAAGCTTTCTTT. Translated: CASSLERVTEAFF.

The rearrangement joins TRBV4-1 to TRBJ1-2; unclear D gene. V was cut by 1 base and J by 0 bases, with 12 bases left in between. The CDR3 loop spans 16 amino acids. Looked up from germline, CDR1 is MGHRA and CDR2 is YSYEKL. The CDR3 is CASSQGPTTPNYGYTF. The CDR3 DNA is TGCGCCAGCAGCCAAGGGCCCACCACCCCTAACTATGGCTACACCTTC.

This clone came up once. This chain connects TRBV5-1 to TRBJ1-5; D possibly corresponds to TRBD1 (6 bases). With 6 bases removed from V and 0 bases from J, the gap between germline ends came to 19 bases. This CDR3 has 17 amino acids. Germline CDR1 and CDR2: SGHRS and YFSETQ. CDR3 coding DNA: TGCGCCAGCACTAGCAAAGGACAGCTTTATAGCAATCAGCCCCAGCATTTT. It codes for CASTSKGQLYSNQPQHF.

The chain links TRBV9 to TRBJ2-3; 11 positions agree with TRBD2. Germline CDR1 reads SGDLS; CDR2 reads YYNGEE. V was pared by 0 bases and J by 0 bases, with 12 bases of the junction left unmatched. The CDR3 extends over 20 amino acids. In DNA form, the CDR3 reads TGTGCCAGCAGCGTAGGGGGAGGGACTAGCGGATACACTAGCACAGATACGCAGTATTTT. It is translated as CASSVGGGTSGYTSTDTQYF.